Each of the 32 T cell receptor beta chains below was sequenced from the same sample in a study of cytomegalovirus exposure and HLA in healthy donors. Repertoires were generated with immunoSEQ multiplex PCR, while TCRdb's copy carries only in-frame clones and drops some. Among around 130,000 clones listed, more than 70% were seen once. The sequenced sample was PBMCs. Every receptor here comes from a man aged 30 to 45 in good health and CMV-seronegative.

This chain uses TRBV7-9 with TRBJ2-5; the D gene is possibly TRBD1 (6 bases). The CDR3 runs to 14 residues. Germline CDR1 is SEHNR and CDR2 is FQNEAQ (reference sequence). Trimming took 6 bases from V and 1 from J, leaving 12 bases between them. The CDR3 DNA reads TGTGCCAGCAGTTTTTGGGACACCCAAGAGACCCAGTACTTC. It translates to CASSFWDTQETQYF.

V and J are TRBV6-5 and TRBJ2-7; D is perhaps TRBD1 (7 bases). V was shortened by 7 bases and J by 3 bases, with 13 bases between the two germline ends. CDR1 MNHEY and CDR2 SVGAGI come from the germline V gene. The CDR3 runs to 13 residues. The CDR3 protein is CASTGGHHYEQYF. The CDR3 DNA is TGTGCCAGCACAGGGGGGCACCACTACGAGCAGTACTTC.

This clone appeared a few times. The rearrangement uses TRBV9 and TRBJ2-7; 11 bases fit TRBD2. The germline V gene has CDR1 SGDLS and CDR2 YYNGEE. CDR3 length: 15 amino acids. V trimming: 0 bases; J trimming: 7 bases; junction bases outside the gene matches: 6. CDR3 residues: CASSVVGLAGGEQYF. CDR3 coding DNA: TGTGCCAGCAGCGTAGTAGGCCTAGCGGGAGGTGAGCAGTACTTC.

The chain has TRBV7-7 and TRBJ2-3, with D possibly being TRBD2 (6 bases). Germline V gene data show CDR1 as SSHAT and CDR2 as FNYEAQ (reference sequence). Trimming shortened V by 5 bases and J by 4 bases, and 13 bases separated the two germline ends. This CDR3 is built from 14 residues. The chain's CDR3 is CASSPTSPADTQYF. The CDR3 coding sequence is TGTGCCAGCAGCCCCACTAGCCCCGCAGATACGCAGTATTTT.

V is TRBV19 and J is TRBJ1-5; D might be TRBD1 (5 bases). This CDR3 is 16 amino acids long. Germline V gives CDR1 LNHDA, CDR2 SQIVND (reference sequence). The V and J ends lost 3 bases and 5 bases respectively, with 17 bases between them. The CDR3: CASSMVGGIGDQPQHF. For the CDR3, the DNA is TGTGCCAGTAGTATGGTAGGAGGGATAGGGGATCAGCCCCAGCATTTT.

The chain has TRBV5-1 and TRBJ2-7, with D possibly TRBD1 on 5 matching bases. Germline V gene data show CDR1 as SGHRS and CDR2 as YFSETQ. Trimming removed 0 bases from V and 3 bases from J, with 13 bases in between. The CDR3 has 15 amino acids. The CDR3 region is CASSLAPGMLYEQYF. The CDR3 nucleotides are TGCGCCAGCAGCTTGGCTCCAGGGATGCTCTACGAGCAGTACTTC.

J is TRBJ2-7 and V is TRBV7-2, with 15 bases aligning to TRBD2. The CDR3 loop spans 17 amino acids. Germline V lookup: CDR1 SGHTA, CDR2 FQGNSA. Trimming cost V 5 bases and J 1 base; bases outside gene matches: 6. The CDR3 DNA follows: TGTGCCAGCAGCCCCATGGGACTAGCGGGGGGATCCTACGAGCAGTACTTC. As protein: CASSPMGLAGGSYEQYF.

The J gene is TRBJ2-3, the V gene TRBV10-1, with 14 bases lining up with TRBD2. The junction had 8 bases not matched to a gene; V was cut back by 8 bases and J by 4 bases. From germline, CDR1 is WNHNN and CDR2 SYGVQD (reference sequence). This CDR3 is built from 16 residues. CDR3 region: CASGLGLAGGSDTQYF. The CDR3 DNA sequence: TGCGCCAGCGGACTCGGACTAGCGGGAGGCTCAGATACGCAGTATTTT.

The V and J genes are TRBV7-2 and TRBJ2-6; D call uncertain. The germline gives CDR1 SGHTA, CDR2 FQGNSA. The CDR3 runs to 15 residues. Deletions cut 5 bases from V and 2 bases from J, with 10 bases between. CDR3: CASSLTRAGANVLTF. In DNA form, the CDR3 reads TGTGCCAGCAGCCTTACACGGGCTGGGGCCAACGTCCTGACTTTC. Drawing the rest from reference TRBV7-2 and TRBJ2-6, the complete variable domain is GAGVSQSPSNKVTEKGKDVELRCDPISGHTALYWYRQSLGQGLEFLIYFQGNSAPDKSGLPSDRFSAERTGGSVSTLTIQRTQQEDSAVYLCASSLTRAGANVLTFGAGSRLTVL.

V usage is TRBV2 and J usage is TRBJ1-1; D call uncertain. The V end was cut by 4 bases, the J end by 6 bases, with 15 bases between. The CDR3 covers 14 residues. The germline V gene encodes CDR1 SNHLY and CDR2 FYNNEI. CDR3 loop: CASSGATPTAEAFF. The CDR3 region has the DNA TGTGCCAGCAGTGGGGCCACCCCGACGGCTGAAGCTTTCTTT.

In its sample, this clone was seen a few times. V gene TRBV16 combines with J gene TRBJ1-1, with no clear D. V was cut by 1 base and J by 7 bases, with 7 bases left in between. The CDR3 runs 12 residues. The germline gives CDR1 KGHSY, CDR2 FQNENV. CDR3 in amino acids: CASSQYASEAFF. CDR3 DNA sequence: TGTGCCAGCAGCCAATATGCGAGTGAAGCTTTCTTT.

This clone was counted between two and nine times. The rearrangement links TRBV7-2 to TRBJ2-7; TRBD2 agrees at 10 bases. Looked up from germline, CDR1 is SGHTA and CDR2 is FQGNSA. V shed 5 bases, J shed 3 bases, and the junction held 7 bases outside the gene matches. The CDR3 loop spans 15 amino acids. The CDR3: CASSLTSGDLYEQYF. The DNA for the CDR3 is TGTGCCAGCAGCCTAACTAGCGGGGACCTCTACGAGCAGTACTTC.

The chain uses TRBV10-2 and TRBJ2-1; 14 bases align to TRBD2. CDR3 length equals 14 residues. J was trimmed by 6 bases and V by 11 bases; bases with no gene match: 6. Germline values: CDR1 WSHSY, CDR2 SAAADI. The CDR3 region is CAVSGTSGSNEQFF. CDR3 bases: TGCGCCGTCTCCGGGACTAGCGGGAGCAATGAGCAGTTCTTC.

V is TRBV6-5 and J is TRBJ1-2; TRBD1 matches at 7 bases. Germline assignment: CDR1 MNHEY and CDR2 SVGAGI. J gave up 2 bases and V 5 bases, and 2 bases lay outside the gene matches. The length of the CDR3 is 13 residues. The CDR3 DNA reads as TGTGCCAGCAGTGAGACAGGGAACTATGGCTACACCTTC. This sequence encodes CASSETGNYGYTF.

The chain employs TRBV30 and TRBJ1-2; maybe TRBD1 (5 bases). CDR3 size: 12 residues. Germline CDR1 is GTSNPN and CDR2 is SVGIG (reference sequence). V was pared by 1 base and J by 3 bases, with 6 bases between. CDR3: CAWSGGHYGYTF. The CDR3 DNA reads TGTGCCTGGAGTGGGGGCCACTATGGCTACACCTTC. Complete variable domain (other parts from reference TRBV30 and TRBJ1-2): SQTIHQWPATLVQPVGSPLSLECTVEGTSNPNLYWYRQAAGRGLQLLFYSVGIGQISSEVPQNLSASRPQDRQFILSSKKLLLSDSGFYLCAWSGGHYGYTFGSGTRLTVV.

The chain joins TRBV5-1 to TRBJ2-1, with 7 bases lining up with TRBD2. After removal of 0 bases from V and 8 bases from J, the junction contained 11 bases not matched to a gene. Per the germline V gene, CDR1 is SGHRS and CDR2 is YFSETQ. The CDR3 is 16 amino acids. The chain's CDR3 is CASSLGPAGESHEQFF. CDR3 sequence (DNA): TGCGCCAGCAGCTTGGGGCCGGCGGGAGAATCCCATGAGCAGTTCTTC.

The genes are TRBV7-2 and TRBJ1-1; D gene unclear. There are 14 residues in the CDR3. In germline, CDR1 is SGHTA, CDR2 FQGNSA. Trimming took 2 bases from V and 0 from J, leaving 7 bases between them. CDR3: CASSLSVMNTEAFF. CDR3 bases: TGTGCCAGCAGCTTAAGCGTTATGAACACTGAAGCTTTCTTT.

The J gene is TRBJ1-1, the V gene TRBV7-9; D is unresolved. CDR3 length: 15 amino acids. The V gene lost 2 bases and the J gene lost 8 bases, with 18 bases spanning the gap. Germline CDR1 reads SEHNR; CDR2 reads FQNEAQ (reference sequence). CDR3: CASSLMLLGYSEAFF. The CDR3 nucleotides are TGTGCCAGCAGCTTAATGCTGTTGGGCTACTCAGAAGCTTTCTTT.

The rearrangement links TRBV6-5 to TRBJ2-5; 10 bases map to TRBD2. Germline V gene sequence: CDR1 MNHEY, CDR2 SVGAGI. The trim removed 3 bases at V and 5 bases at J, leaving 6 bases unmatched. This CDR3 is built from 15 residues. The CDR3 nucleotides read TGTGCCAGCAGTTATCAGCGGGAGGGCCGTGAGACCCAGTACTTC. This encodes CASSYQREGRETQYF.

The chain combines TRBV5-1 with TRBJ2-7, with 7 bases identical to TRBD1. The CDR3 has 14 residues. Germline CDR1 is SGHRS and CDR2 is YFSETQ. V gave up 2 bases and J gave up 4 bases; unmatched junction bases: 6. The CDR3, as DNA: TGCGCCAGCAGCTTAGACAGACAGGGTTACGAGCAGTACTTC. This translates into CASSLDRQGYEQYF.

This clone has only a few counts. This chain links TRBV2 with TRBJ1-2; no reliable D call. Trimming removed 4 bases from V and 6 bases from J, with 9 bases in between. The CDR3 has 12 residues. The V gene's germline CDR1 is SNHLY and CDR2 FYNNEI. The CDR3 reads CASSGAGNGYTF. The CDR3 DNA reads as TGTGCCAGCAGTGGCGCCGGGAATGGCTACACCTTC.

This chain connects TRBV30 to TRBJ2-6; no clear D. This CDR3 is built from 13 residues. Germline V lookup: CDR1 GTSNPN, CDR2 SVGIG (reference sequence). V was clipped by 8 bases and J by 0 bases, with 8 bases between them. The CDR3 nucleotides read TGTGCCCGAGCCTACTCTGGGGCCAACGTCCTGACTTTC. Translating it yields CARAYSGANVLTF.

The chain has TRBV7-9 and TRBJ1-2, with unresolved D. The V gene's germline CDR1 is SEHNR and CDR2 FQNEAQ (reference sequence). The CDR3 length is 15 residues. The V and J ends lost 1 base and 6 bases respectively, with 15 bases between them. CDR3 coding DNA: TGTGCCAGCAGCTTAGTGAGGATCCCGAACGATGGCTACACCTTC. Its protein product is CASSLVRIPNDGYTF.

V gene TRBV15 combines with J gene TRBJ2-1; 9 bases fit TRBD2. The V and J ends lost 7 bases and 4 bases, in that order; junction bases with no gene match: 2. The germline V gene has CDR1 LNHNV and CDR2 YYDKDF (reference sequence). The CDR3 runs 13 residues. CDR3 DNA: TGTGCCACCACTAGCGGGAATTACAATGAGCAGTTCTTC. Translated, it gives CATTSGNYNEQFF.

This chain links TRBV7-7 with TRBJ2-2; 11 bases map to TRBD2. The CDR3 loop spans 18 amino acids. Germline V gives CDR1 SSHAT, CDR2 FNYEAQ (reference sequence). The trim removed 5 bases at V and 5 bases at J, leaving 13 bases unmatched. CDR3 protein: CASSRTTSGSLGTGELFF. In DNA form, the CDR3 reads TGTGCCAGCAGCCGCACCACTAGCGGGAGTTTAGGAACCGGGGAGCTGTTTTTT. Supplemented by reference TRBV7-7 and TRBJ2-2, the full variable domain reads GAGVSQSPRYKVTKRGQDVTLRCDPISSHATLYWYQQALGQGPEFLTYFNYEAQPDKSGLPSDRFSAERPEGSISTLTIQRTEQRDSAMYRCASSRTTSGSLGTGELFFGEGSRLTVL.

The CDR3 sequence is CATSRDVGWGSGFPGEQYF. Here the CDR3 DNA reads TGTGCCACCAGCAGAGATGTGGGCTGGGGTAGCGGGTTTCCGGGGGAGCAGTACTTC. The rearrangement links TRBV15 to TRBJ2-7; 7 nucleotides align to TRBD2. The CDR3 has 19 residues. The J segment lost 7 bases and the V segment lost 0 bases, leaving 21 bases of the junction unmatched. The germline V gene has CDR1 LNHNV and CDR2 YYDKDF (reference sequence).

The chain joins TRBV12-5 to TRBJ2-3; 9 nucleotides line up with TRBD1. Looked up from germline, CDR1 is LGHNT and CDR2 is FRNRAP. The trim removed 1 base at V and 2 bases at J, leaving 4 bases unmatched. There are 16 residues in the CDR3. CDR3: CASGLGTGAITDTQYF. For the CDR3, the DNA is TGTGCTAGTGGTTTGGGGACAGGGGCGATCACAGATACGCAGTATTTT. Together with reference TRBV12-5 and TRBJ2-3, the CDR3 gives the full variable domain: DARVTQTPRHKVTEMGQEVTMRCQPILGHNTVFWYRQTMMQGLELLAYFRNRAPLDDSGMPKDRFSAEMPDATLATLKIQPSEPRDSAVYFCASGLGTGAITDTQYFGPGTRLTVL.

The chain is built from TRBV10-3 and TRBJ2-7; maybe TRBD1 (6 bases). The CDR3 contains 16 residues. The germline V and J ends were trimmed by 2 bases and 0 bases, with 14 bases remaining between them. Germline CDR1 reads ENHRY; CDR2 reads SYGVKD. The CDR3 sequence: CAISEGGQPLSYEQYF. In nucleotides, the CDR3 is TGTGCCATCAGTGAGGGCGGACAGCCTCTCTCCTACGAGCAGTACTTC.

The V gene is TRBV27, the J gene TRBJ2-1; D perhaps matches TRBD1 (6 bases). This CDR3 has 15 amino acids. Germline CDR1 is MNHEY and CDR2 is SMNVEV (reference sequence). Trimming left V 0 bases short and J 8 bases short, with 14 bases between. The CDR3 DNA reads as TGTGCCAGCAGTTTATCCCCCAGGGGCTCGCATGAGCAGTTCTTC. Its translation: CASSLSPRGSHEQFF.

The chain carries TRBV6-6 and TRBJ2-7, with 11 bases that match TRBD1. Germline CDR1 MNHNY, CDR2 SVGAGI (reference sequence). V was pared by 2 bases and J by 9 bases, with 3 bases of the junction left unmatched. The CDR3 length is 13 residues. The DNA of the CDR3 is TGTGCCAGCAGTTACGGACAGGGGGCGATGCAGTACTTC. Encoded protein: CASSYGQGAMQYF.

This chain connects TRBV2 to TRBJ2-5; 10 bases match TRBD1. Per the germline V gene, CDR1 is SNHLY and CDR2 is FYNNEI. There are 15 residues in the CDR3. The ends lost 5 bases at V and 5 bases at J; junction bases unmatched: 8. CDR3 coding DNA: TGTGCCAGCAGTTCTAGGCGGGACAGGGGCGAGACCCAGTACTTC. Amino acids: CASSSRRDRGETQYF.

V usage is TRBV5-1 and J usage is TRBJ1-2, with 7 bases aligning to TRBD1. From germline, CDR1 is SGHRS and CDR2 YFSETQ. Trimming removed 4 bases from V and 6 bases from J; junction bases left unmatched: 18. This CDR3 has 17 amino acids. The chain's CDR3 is CASSLPGLQGQRNGYTF. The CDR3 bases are TGCGCCAGCAGCCTCCCTGGTCTCCAGGGACAGAGAAATGGCTACACCTTC.